The clone carrying this T cell receptor (beta chain) came up once. What it recognizes is unknown. These data originate in a study of cytomegalovirus exposure and HLA in healthy donors. Study-level results: TCR sequences were mostly rare, though some public TCRs occurred in many donors. HLA restriction was apparent for most CMV-associated TCR beta chains in a later analysis.

The CDR3 sequence is 11 residues long. The germline gives CDR1 DFQATT, CDR2 SNEGSKA (reference sequence). PCR amplification relied on 60 Vbeta primers (plus 13 Jbeta primers). The table came from immunoSEQ multiplex PCR; TCRdb's copy has only in-frame clones and leaves some out. The data show approximately 110,000 clones, with 76% seen just once and 1.9% held by the top ten. As for the donors, each was a healthy bone marrow donor. Sequenced: PBMCs. The TCR was taken from a man aged 45-60 years in good health and CMV-seronegative. The rearrangement joins TRBV20-1 to TRBJ1-2; D gene unclear. The CDR3 spells CSPQRAYGYTF. Here the CDR3 DNA reads TGCAGCCCTCAGCGGGCCTATGGCTACACCTTC.